These T cell receptor beta chains were read from a single sample in a study of T cells in localized non-small cell lung cancer. Profiling relied on immunoSEQ multiplex PCR, and the TCRdb table lists in-frame clones only, not all of them. Found here are tens of thousands of clones, roughly 87% of them singletons; the top ten hold about 17%. This specimen consisted of peripheral blood mononuclear cells, obtained before any cancer treatment. Source of these receptors: a man aged 40 to 75 with stage III lung adenocarcinoma. The conserved cysteine and the conserved F or W are not part of the CDR3 here.

>TRBJ1-2|TRBV19
ASSMGSAGYT
>TRBJ1-4|TRBV4-3
ASSQDAPGQGGEEKLF
>TRBJ1-6|TRBV10-3
AIREGSSYNSPLH
>TRBJ1-3|TRBV11-2
ASSLWAARNTIY
>TRBJ1-1|TRBV7-8
ASSIGQNTEAF
>TRBJ1-1|TRBV7-9
ASSRGAYTEAF
>TRBJ2-7|TRBV19
ASSITGQGNTYEQY
>TRBJ1-6|TRBV7-8
ASSLLTVNNSPLH
>TRBJ1-2|TRBV14
ASSQDRNRRLTNYGYT
>TRBJ1-2|TRBV19
ASSSGQGEGYT
>TRBJ2-1|TRBV10-1
ASSDGGGTYNEQF
>TRBJ2-5|TRBV18
ASSRGTDETQY
>TRBJ2-7|TRBV11-2
ASSLGPPYEQY
>TRBJ2-7|TRBV14
ASSDKLSASGEQY
>TRBJ2-5|TRBV2
ASSRARETQY
>TRBJ1-5|TRBV10-3
AISEGGSSNQPQH
>TRBJ2-7|TRBV11-3
ASSPGGGNEQY
>TRBJ2-2|TRBV4-3
ASSQDSSQRVTGELF
>TRBJ2-4|TRBV7-9
ASSTLGITGDGLQY
>TRBJ1-5|TRBV6-6
ASSSGASQPQH
>TRBJ2-3|TRBV7-9
ASSLVVGLSTDTQY
>TRBJ2-1|TRBV19
ASSMLRQGASNEQF
>TRBJ2-3|TRBV27
ASSYRGLSTDTQY
>TRBJ1-3|TRBV30
AWSVWTPGGNTIY
>TRBJ1-4|TRBV30
AWSKASGDWEKLF
>TRBJ1-1|TRBV7-2
ASSHRRQANTEAF
>TRBJ2-3|TRBV6-5
ASSTGYNTDTQY